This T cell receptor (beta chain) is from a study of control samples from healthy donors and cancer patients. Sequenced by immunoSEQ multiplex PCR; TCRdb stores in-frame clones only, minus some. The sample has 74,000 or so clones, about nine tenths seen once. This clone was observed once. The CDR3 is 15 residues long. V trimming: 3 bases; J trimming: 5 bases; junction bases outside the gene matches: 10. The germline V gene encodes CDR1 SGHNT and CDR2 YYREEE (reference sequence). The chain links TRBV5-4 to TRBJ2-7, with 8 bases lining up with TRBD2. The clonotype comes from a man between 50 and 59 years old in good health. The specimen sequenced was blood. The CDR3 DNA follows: TGTGCCAGCAGCTATACCGGGACTAGGTTTGACGAGCAGTACTTC. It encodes CASSYTGTRFDEQYF. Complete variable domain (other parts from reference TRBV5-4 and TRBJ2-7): ETGVTQSPTHLIKTRGQQVTLRCSSQSGHNTVSWYQQALGQGPQFIFQYYREEENGRGNFPPRFSGLQFPNYSSELNVNALELDDSALYLCASSYTGTRFDEQYFGPGTRLTVT.